Here is one TCR beta chain with its context. The data were taken from a study of regulatory T cells in long-lasting Graves disease. For TCR beta, libraries came from iRepertoire HTBI primers and Arm-PCR of CDR3 regions. TCRdb re-analysed the multiplex PCR reads in MiXCR, keeping a single row per CDR3 protein. The data hold approximately 360,000 distinct CDR3 sequences, with 23% observed a single time. The CDR3 is 11 amino acids. V was clipped by 11 bases and J by 12 bases, with 17 bases between them. Germline V gives CDR1 SEHNR, CDR2 FQNEAQ (reference sequence). Sample time point: persistent/refractory GD, antithyroid drugs over 5 years with positive TRAb. PBMC RNA was the source of the TCR library.

The sequenced sample was peripheral blood mononuclear cells (PBMCs), obtained when the disease was refractory, from a patient treated with antithyroid drugs. The chain links TRBV7-9 to TRBJ2-1; D is perhaps TRBD2 (5 bases). The sequence derives from a woman in her thirties or forties with Graves disease. The CDR3 here is CAVPELGGQFF. In nucleotides, the CDR3 is TGTGCCGTCCCGGAGTTAGGAGGGCAGTTCTTC.